The 5 T cell receptor beta chains reported below all come from one sample, sequenced in a study of cytomegalovirus exposure and HLA in healthy donors. 13 Jbeta primers and 60 Vbeta primers were used for the PCR. Sequenced by immunoSEQ multiplex PCR; TCRdb stores in-frame clones only, minus some. The sample carries about 200,000 clones, approximately 87% recorded once. The specimen was PBMCs. Every receptor here comes from a man aged 25 to 45 in good health and CMV-seronegative.

V and J are TRBV27 and TRBJ2-7; TRBD2 matches at 15 bases. Germline CDR1 is MNHEY and CDR2 is SMNVEV (reference sequence). The junction had 5 bases not matched to a gene; V was cut back by 6 bases and J by 5 bases. This CDR3 is built from 15 residues. DNA of the CDR3: TGTGCCAGCAGCCGGACTAGCGGGAGGGCCAACGAGCAGTACTTC. This gives the protein CASSRTSGRANEQYF.

This clone was observed a single time. The chain combines TRBV30 with TRBJ1-2, with unresolved D. V gave up 2 bases and J gave up 2 bases, with 12 bases separating them. The CDR3 contains 14 residues. Germline V gene sequence: CDR1 GTSNPN, CDR2 SVGIG (reference sequence). This chain's CDR3 is CAWSPSAGNYGYTF. CDR3 DNA sequence: TGTGCCTGGAGTCCATCGGCGGGGAACTATGGCTACACCTTC.

The chain links TRBV5-1 to TRBJ1-2; no clear D. The CDR3 is made up of 12 amino acids. CDR1 SGHRS and CDR2 YFSETQ come from the germline V gene. The germline V and J ends were trimmed by 3 bases and 6 bases, with 9 bases remaining between them. The CDR3 sequence is CASSSSEDGYTF. In DNA form, the CDR3 reads TGCGCCAGCAGCTCTTCGGAGGATGGCTACACCTTC.

This clone occurred once. The V and J genes are TRBV19 and TRBJ1-5; a possible D gene is TRBD1 (5 bases). CDR3 length: 12 residues. Germline CDR1 reads LNHDA; CDR2 reads SQIVND (reference sequence). The CDR3 sequence is CGSRVGNQPQHF. In nucleotides, the CDR3 is TGTGGGTCCAGGGTGGGCAATCAGCCCCAGCATTTT.

V usage is TRBV4-3 and J usage is TRBJ2-7, with 8 positions matching TRBD2. CDR1 is LGHNA, CDR2 YSLEER, per germline. The CDR3 is 18 amino acids. Trimming took 1 base from V and 3 from J; bases not matched to a gene: 14. The CDR3 DNA reads as TGCGCCAGCAGCCAAGGAACTGGGACTAGACAGACGTACTACGAGCAGTACTTC. Translation: CASSQGTGTRQTYYEQYF.